Below are 4 T cell receptor beta chains sequenced from a single sample in a study of identical twins. TCRdb redid the calling of the 5' RACE reads with MiXCR, one entry per CDR3 protein. The sample comprises hundreds of thousands of distinct CDR3 sequences, more than 6.5% of which are singletons, and 2.1% rests with the top ten. These data also formed part of another study, on yellow fever vaccine responses in identical twins.

Sequencing was done on a sample of memory (CD45RO+) T cells sorted from blood. Every receptor here comes from a woman under 30 in good health.

This clonotype was detected ten times or more. The J gene is TRBJ1-5, the V gene TRBV5-1; D perhaps matches TRBD1 (6 bases). V was clipped by 2 bases and J by 7 bases, with 13 bases between them. The CDR3 spans 14 residues. In germline, CDR1 is SGHRS, CDR2 YFSETQ. CDR3 loop: CASSFTGQGQPQHF. Here the CDR3 DNA reads TGCGCCAGCAGCTTTACAGGGCAGGGACAGCCCCAGCATTTT.

The sample holds a few counts of this clonotype. The V and J genes are TRBV12-3 or TRBV12-4 and TRBJ1-1, with D possibly matching TRBD1 (6 bases). Trimming left V 6 bases short and J 4 bases short, with 15 bases between. The CDR3 spans 14 residues. CDR3 sequence reads: CASSRAKGGTEAFF. Written as DNA, the CDR3 is TGTGCCAGCAGCCGGGCGAAGGGGGGCACTGAAGCTTTCTTT.

This clonotype was observed a handful of times. The rearrangement uses TRBV11-1 and TRBJ2-3; 9 bases line up with TRBD2. Germline lookup yields CDR1 SGHAT and CDR2 FQDESV (reference sequence). Germline trimming cut 5 bases from V and 2 bases from J; bases unmatched to any gene: 14. This CDR3 comprises 18 residues. CDR3 region: CASSPIRSSSGITDTQYF. The CDR3 region has the DNA TGTGCCAGCAGCCCAATACGGTCGTCTAGCGGGATCACAGATACGCAGTATTTT.

This clonotype was seen repeatedly, ten times or more. The rearrangement links TRBV12-3 or TRBV12-4 to TRBJ2-1, with D perhaps TRBD1 or TRBD2 (5 bases each). This CDR3 has 16 residues. The ends were cut back, 6 bases at V and 0 bases at J, with 15 bases in the middle. The CDR3 DNA follows: TGTGCCAGCAGCGAGGGTGGGGGTTACTCCTACAATGAGCAGTTCTTC. This translates into CASSEGGGYSYNEQFF.